The 4 T cell receptor beta chains presented below share a single source sample, sequenced in a study of blood T cell repertoires in COVID-19. The data were produced by immunoSEQ multiplex PCR, yet TCRdb's version contains in-frame clones alone and is incomplete. Of approximately 360,000 clones in the sample, more than 80% were seen once. Sequencing was performed on peripheral blood. The receptors stem from a middle-aged man with acute or convalescent COVID-19.

The chain has TRBV4-3 and TRBJ2-3; D not resolved. CDR1 LGHNA and CDR2 YSLEER come from the germline V gene. This CDR3 has 16 amino acids. V gave up 0 bases and J gave up 4 bases, with 14 bases separating them. The DNA for the CDR3 is TGCGCCAGCAGCCAAGATTGGCCATTTGTGGCAGATACGCAGTATTTT. Its translation: CASSQDWPFVADTQYF.

The CDR3 DNA follows: TGTGCCAGCAGCTTGGGACTAGTCGACGAGCAGTACTTC. It codes for CASSLGLVDEQYF. The chain couples TRBV5-4 to TRBJ2-7, with D tentatively TRBD2 (6 bases). CDR3 length: 13 residues. From germline, CDR1 is SGHNT and CDR2 YYREEE (reference sequence). V was shortened by 0 bases and J by 5 bases, with 9 bases between the two germline ends.

The V gene is TRBV9, the J gene TRBJ1-2; 10 nucleotides agree with TRBD1. The CDR3 covers 14 residues. CDR1 and CDR2 from the germline V gene are SGDLS and YYNGEE. Trimming cost V 4 bases and J 4 bases; bases outside gene matches: 4. The CDR3 spells CASSLRTGGYGYTF. The DNA for the CDR3 is TGTGCCAGCAGCTTAAGGACAGGGGGCTATGGCTACACCTTC.

V is TRBV5-1 and J is TRBJ2-2, with 10 bases identical to TRBD1. CDR3 size: 16 residues. V lost 2 bases and J lost 6; bases outside the gene matches: 7. Germline V CDR1 and CDR2: SGHRS, YFSETQ. The CDR3 is CASSFLDRGSPGELFF. DNA of the CDR3: TGCGCCAGCAGCTTCCTGGACAGGGGGTCCCCCGGGGAGCTGTTTTTT.